Listed below are T cell receptor beta chains from one sample, sequenced in a study of shared clonotypes between healthy human individuals. TCRdb keeps only in-frame clones here, not all; method: immunoSEQ multiplex PCR. The table lists 2 million to 2.5 million clones, more than 85% of them singletons. The sequenced sample consisted of naive CD4+ T cells from PBMCs. The receptors come from a man aged 18 to 30 in good health. Some clones in this sample may be carry-over from other donors' samples. CDR3s include the opening cysteine and the closing phenylalanine or tryptophan. D genes are given only for firm matches. Rows may omit the clone size; those that give it use once, few, many or a size class.

d_call	j_call	clone_size	v_call	cdr3_aa	cdr3_nt
TRBD2	TRBJ2-5	-	TRBV9	CASSVRGEETQYF	TGTGCCAGCAGCGTACGGGGGGAAGAGACCCAGTACTTC
-	TRBJ2-7	-	TRBV5-1	CASSLDGAGPYEQYF	TGCGCCAGCAGCTTGGATGGGGCAGGGCCGTACGAGCAGTACTTC
-	TRBJ2-5	-	TRBV7-3	CASSLTGVEETQYF	TGTGCCAGCAGCTTAACAGGGGTGGAGGAGACCCAGTACTTC
-	TRBJ2-3	-	TRBV2	CASSRRGGLSTDTQYF	TGTGCCAGCAGCCGCAGGGGGGGTCTTAGCACAGATACGCAGTATTTT
TRBD2	TRBJ2-1	-	TRBV9	CASSVVLAANEQFF	TGTGCCAGCAGCGTAGTTCTAGCGGCCAATGAGCAGTTCTTC
-	TRBJ2-1	-	TRBV5-1	CASRLAGQGYNEQFF	TGCGCCAGCAGGCTAGCGGGACAGGGGTACAATGAGCAGTTCTTC
TRBD1	TRBJ2-2	-	TRBV19	CASSIRDRDHNTGELFF	TGTGCCAGTAGTATCCGGGACAGGGATCATAACACCGGGGAGCTGTTTTTT
-	TRBJ1-4	-	TRBV28	CASSFQTATNEKLFF	TGTGCCAGCAGTTTTCAGACAGCAACTAATGAAAAACTGTTTTTT
-	TRBJ2-6	-	TRBV7-2	CASSLARPSGANVLTF	TGTGCCAGCAGCTTAGCCCGCCCTTCTGGGGCCAACGTCCTGACTTTC
TRBD1	TRBJ1-3	once	TRBV28	CASSDRGGNTIYF	TGTGCCAGCAGTGACAGGGGTGGAAACACCATATATTTT
-	TRBJ2-1	-	TRBV25-1	CASGRDVSSYNEQFF	TGTGCCAGCGGGCGGGACGTCAGCTCCTACAATGAGCAGTTCTTC
TRBD1	TRBJ1-1	once	TRBV6-5	CASRNSGGPEAFF	TGTGCCAGCAGAAATTCAGGGGGGCCTGAAGCTTTCTTT
-	TRBJ2-6	-	TRBV4-1	CASSQDRGRTSGANVLTF	TGCGCCAGCAGCCAAGATCGCGGCAGGACCTCTGGGGCCAACGTCCTGACTTTC
-	TRBJ2-5	once	TRBV30	CAWGGETGGQETQYF	TGTGCCTGGGGAGGCGAGACTGGAGGGCAAGAGACCCAGTACTTC
-	TRBJ1-2	-	TRBV6-1	CASSAPGRLYGYTF	TGTGCCAGCAGTGCTCCGGGACGGCTCTATGGCTACACCTTC
-	TRBJ1-4	-	TRBV9	CASSVGGFREKLFF	TGTGCCAGCAGCGTAGGTGGTTTTCGGGAAAAACTGTTTTTT
-	TRBJ1-3	-	TRBV6-6	CASETGANSGNTIYF	TGTGCCAGTGAGACAGGAGCAAACTCTGGAAACACCATATATTTT
-	TRBJ2-2	once	TRBV11-2	CASSLVIQSTGELFF	TGTGCCAGCAGCTTAGTGATCCAGAGTACCGGGGAGCTGTTTTTT
-	TRBJ1-1	-	TRBV7-2	CASSPTRGNTEAFF	TGTGCCAGCAGCCCTACTAGGGGGAACACTGAAGCTTTCTTT
-	TRBJ1-4	-	TRBV19	CASSRTERSNEKLFF	TGTGCCAGTAGCCGGACGGAGCGGAGTAATGAAAAACTGTTTTTT
TRBD2	TRBJ2-2	-	TRBV5-1	CASSFGGGDTGELFF	TGCGCCAGCAGCTTCGGGGGAGGGGACACCGGGGAGCTGTTTTTT
-	TRBJ2-7	-	TRBV5-4	CASSRDAYEQYF	TGTGCCAGCAGTAGGGACGCCTACGAGCAGTACTTC
-	TRBJ1-2	-	TRBV2	CASSETRGANYGYTF	TGTGCCAGCAGTGAAACCAGGGGAGCTAACTATGGCTACACCTTC
TRBD1	TRBJ2-4	-	TRBV19	CASSIGQGRLGNIQYF	TGTGCCAGTAGTATCGGACAGGGGAGATTGGGAAACATTCAGTACTTC
-	TRBJ1-4	once	TRBV19	CASTPSKGIPNEKLFF	TGTGCCAGTACCCCGTCGAAGGGGATACCTAATGAAAAACTGTTTTTT
-	TRBJ2-7	-	TRBV15	CATSRGLSSYEQYF	TGTGCCACCAGCAGAGGGTTGAGCTCCTACGAGCAGTACTTC
TRBD2	TRBJ2-7	-	TRBV29-1	CSVEVAGSLDSSYEQYF	TGCAGCGTTGAAGTAGCGGGAAGTCTAGACAGCTCCTACGAGCAGTACTTC
TRBD2	TRBJ2-1	-	TRBV28	CASSFLAGGRNEQFF	TGTGCCAGCAGTTTTCTAGCGGGAGGGAGAAATGAGCAGTTCTTC
TRBD1	TRBJ1-1	-	TRBV4-3	CASSQEDRGGTEAFF	TGCGCCAGCAGCCAAGAGGACAGGGGAGGCACTGAAGCTTTCTTT
-	TRBJ2-1	-	TRBV5-1	CASSETPFNEQFF	TGCGCCAGCAGCGAAACACCCTTCAATGAGCAGTTCTTC
-	TRBJ1-2	-	TRBV6-6	CASSWDNGYTF	TGTGCCAGCAGTTGGGACAACGGCTACACCTTC
-	TRBJ1-1	-	TRBV28	CASSLSASPWALAEAFF	TGTGCCAGCAGTTTAAGCGCCTCTCCCTGGGCATTGGCTGAAGCTTTCTTT
-	TRBJ2-7	-	TRBV11-2	CASSSGTYEQYF	TGTGCCAGCAGCTCCGGAACCTACGAGCAGTACTTC
-	TRBJ2-2	-	TRBV9	CASSVLAAANTGELFF	TGTGCCAGCAGCGTCCTCGCGGCGGCGAACACCGGGGAGCTGTTTTTT
-	TRBJ2-5	once	TRBV27	CASRGGIEGTQYF	TGTGCCAGCAGGGGGGGCATCGAGGGGACCCAGTACTTC
-	TRBJ1-2	-	TRBV25-1	CASSEHAGADYGYTF	TGTGCCAGCAGTGAACACGCAGGGGCGGACTATGGCTACACCTTC
-	TRBJ1-3	-	TRBV19	CASIPTASSGNTIYF	TGTGCCAGTATCCCGACCGCCAGCTCTGGAAACACCATATATTTT
-	TRBJ2-7	-	TRBV10-3	CAIQEVPDRTYEQYF	TGTGCCATCCAGGAGGTCCCGGACAGAACCTACGAGCAGTACTTC
-	TRBJ2-1	-	TRBV27	CASSLRDSNNEQFF	TGTGCCAGCAGTTTAAGGGACTCCAACAATGAGCAGTTCTTC
TRBD1	TRBJ2-7	-	TRBV29-1	CSVEQGPAPEQYF	TGCAGCGTGGAACAGGGGCCAGCACCCGAGCAGTACTTC
TRBD1	TRBJ1-1	-	TRBV6-4	CASSSQGGDTEAFF	TGTGCCAGCAGTAGTCAGGGGGGGGACACTGAAGCTTTCTTT
-	TRBJ2-5	-	TRBV6-1	CASSEAGGQETQYF	TGTGCCAGCAGTGAAGCAGGGGGGCAAGAGACCCAGTACTTC
-	TRBJ2-7	-	TRBV28	CASSLTFPRAFNEQYF	TGTGCCAGCAGTCTCACATTCCCCAGGGCATTCAACGAGCAGTACTTC
-	TRBJ2-3	-	TRBV27	CASSLASPRGPQYF	TGTGCCAGCAGTTTAGCCTCCCCAAGGGGACCGCAGTATTTT
-	TRBJ2-3	once	TRBV5-4	CASSAQGPDTQYF	TGTGCCAGCAGCGCGCAGGGGCCAGATACGCAGTATTTT
TRBD2	TRBJ2-2	-	TRBV9	CASSGGLAGEIKNTGELFF	TGTGCCAGCAGCGGAGGACTAGCGGGAGAGATTAAGAACACCGGGGAGCTGTTTTTT
-	TRBJ1-2	-	TRBV28	CASSEYRDVYGYTF	TGTGCCAGCAGTGAATACCGGGACGTCTATGGCTACACCTTC
-	TRBJ2-7	-	TRBV2	CASRADSYEQYF	TGTGCCAGCAGGGCCGACAGTTACGAGCAGTACTTC
-	TRBJ1-4	once	TRBV9	CASSVDQTNEKLFF	TGTGCCAGCAGCGTAGACCAGACTAATGAAAAACTGTTTTTT
-	TRBJ2-7	-	TRBV6-5	CASSYNRVHYEQYF	TGTGCCAGCAGTTACAACAGGGTCCACTACGAGCAGTACTTC
-	TRBJ2-2	once	TRBV9	CASTVAPSPTGELFF	TGTGCCAGCACCGTCGCACCCTCTCCGACCGGGGAGCTGTTTTTT
TRBD2	TRBJ2-5	-	TRBV28	CASSSWTSGSQGLKETQYF	TGTGCCAGCAGTTCTTGGACTAGCGGGAGCCAGGGGCTTAAAGAGACCCAGTACTTC
-	TRBJ1-4	-	TRBV28	CASSPRRGGDEKLFF	TGTGCCAGCAGTCCTCGCCGGGGGGGCGATGAAAAACTGTTTTTT
-	TRBJ1-1	once	TRBV5-4	CASSPSRGGTEAFF	TGTGCCAGCAGCCCAAGTCGCGGTGGCACTGAAGCTTTCTTT
TRBD1	TRBJ1-3	-	TRBV5-1	CASSGGQSSGNTIYF	TGCGCCAGCAGCGGGGGACAGTCCTCTGGAAACACCATATATTTT
-	TRBJ1-2	-	TRBV27	CASSLYPHRPLELNYGYTF	TGTGCCAGCAGTTTATACCCCCACAGGCCCTTGGAACTTAACTATGGCTACACCTTC
-	TRBJ2-2	-	TRBV14	CASSTRDRPTGELFF	TGTGCCAGCAGCACCAGGGACCGCCCCACCGGGGAGCTGTTTTTT
-	TRBJ1-1	-	TRBV28	CAITRGQVEAFF	TGTGCCATTACCCGGGGGCAGGTTGAAGCTTTCTTT
-	TRBJ1-2	-	TRBV6-6	CASRAQVLLGYTF	TGTGCCAGCAGAGCACAGGTCCTACTCGGCTACACCTTC
-	TRBJ1-1	-	TRBV19	CASSIAENTEAFF	TGTGCCAGTAGTATAGCAGAGAACACTGAAGCTTTCTTT